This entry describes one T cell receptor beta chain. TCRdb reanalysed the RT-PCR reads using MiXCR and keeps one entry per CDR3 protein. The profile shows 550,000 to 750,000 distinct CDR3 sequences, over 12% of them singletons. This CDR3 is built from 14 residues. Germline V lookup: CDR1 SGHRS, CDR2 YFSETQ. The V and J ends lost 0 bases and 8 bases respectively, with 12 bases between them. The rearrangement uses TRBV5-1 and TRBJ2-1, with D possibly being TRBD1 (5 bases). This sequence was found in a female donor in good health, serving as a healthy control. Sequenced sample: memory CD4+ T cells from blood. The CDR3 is CASSLVAGLHEQFF. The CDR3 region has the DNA TGCGCCAGCAGCTTGGTGGCAGGGTTGCATGAGCAGTTCTTC.